This T cell receptor beta chain was sequenced in a study of control samples from healthy donors and cancer patients (TCRdb year 2020). As for this clone: Its specific antigen is unknown. No qualities accompany the bases; no much larger clone lies one base away.

Library preparation was by the immunoSEQ multiplex PCR assay. The immuneACCESS repertoire file appears here via TCRdb, limited to in-frame rearrangements. These files lack a portion of the clones; in checked studies, under half of the deficit traces to unresolved V genes, and the cause of the others is not known. In this sample the table shows over 150,000 clones, nearly 96% of which occur a single time. Of the sample, 0.95% to 1.1% falls within the top ten clones. The cysteine opens and the phenylalanine closes a CDR3 of 13 amino acids. Of the read, only the CDR3 DNA is kept; its 39 bases are in frame from base 1. CDR1 and CDR2, looked up from the germline V gene, are SQVTM and ANQGSEA. V and J lose 3 bases and 4 bases, and a span of 12 bases separates them.

The sequence links TRBV29-1 to TRBJ1-1; TRBD1 might be the D gene, on 5 matching bases. The sequencing input was blood. The receptor comes from a woman in her thirties in good health. CDR3 sequence: CSVESRGGTEAFF. In nucleotides, the sequence is TGCAGCGTTGAGAGTCGCGGGGGCACTGAAGCTTTCTTT.